The clone carrying this T cell receptor (beta chain) was found once. Sequenced by immunoSEQ multiplex PCR; TCRdb stores in-frame clones only, minus some. Among about 220,000 clones listed, 65% to 90% were seen once. The data belong to a study of blood T cell repertoires in COVID-19. Across the whole study: The study drew acute and convalescent COVID-19 samples from the United States, Italy and Spain.

Per germline, CDR1 MNHEY and CDR2 SVGAGI. V gave up 5 bases and J gave up 6 bases; unmatched junction bases: 3. CDR3 length: 13 amino acids. The chain is built from TRBV6-5 and TRBJ1-2; 10 nucleotides align to TRBD1. The TCR comes from a woman in her sixties or seventies with COVID-19, enrolled during active disease. Input material: peripheral blood. CDR3 residues: CASSKDRGDGYTF. The CDR3 region has the DNA TGTGCCAGCAGTAAGGACAGGGGGGATGGCTACACCTTC.